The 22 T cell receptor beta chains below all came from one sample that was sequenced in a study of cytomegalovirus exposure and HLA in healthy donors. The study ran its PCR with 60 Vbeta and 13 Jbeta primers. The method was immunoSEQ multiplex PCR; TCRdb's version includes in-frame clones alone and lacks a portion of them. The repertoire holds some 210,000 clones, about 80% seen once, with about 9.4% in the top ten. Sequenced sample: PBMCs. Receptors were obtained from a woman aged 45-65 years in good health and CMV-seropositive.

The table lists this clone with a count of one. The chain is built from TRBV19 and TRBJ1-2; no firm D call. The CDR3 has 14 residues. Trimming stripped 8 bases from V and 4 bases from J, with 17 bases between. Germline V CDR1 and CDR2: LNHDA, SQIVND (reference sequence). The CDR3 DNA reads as TGTGCCAGTCGGGATCCTTACAGCGGCTATGGCTACACCTTC. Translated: CASRDPYSGYGYTF. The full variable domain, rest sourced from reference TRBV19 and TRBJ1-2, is DGGITQSPKYLFRKEGQNVTLSCEQNLNHDAMYWYRQDPGQGLRLIYYSQIVNDFQKGDIAEGYSVSREKKESFPLTVTSAQKNPTAFYLCASRDPYSGYGYTFGSGTRLTVV.

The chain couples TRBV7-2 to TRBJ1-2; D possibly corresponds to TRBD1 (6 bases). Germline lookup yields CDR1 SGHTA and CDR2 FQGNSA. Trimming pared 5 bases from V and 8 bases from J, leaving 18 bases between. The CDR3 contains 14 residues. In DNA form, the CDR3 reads TGTGCCAGCAGCGCCCAGGGGCTTGACGGGGGCTACACCTTC. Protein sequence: CASSAQGLDGGYTF.

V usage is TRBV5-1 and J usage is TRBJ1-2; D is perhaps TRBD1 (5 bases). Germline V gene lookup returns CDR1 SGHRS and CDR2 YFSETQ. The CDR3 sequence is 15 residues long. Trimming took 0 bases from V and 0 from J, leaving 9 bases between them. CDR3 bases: TGCGCCAGCAGCTTGGTGCGGGACCCTAACTATGGCTACACCTTC. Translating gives CASSLVRDPNYGYTF.

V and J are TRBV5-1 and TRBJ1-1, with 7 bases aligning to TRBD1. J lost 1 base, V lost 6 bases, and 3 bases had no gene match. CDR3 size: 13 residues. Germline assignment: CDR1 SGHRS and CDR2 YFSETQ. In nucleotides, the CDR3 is TGCGCCAGCAAACAGGGGAAGAACACTGAAGCTTTCTTT. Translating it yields CASKQGKNTEAFF. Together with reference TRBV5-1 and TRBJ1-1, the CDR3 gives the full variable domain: KAGVTQTPRYLIKTRGQQVTLSCSPISGHRSVSWYQQTPGQGLQFLFEYFSETQRNKGNFPGRFSGRQFSNSRSEMNVSTLELGDSALYLCASKQGKNTEAFFGQGTRLTVV.

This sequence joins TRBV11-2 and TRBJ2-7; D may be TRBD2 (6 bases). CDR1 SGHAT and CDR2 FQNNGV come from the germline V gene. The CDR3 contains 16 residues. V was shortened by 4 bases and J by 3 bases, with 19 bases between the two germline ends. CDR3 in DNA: TGTGCCAGCAGCTCCACACTGGGGGAGGAAGGCTACGAGCAGTACTTC. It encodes CASSSTLGEEGYEQYF.

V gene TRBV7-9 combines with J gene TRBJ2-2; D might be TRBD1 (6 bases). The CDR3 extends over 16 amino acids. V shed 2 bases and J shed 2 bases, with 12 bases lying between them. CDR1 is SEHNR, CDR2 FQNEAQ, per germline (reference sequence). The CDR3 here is CASSLPPGHNTGELFF. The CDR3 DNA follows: TGTGCCAGCAGCTTACCGCCGGGACACAACACCGGGGAGCTGTTTTTT.

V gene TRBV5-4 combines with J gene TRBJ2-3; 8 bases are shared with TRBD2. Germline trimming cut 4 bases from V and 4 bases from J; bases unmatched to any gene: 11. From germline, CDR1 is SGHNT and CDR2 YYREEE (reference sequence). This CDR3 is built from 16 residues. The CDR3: CASSHRRAGGSDTQYF. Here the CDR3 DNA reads TGTGCCAGCAGCCACAGGCGGGCGGGGGGCTCAGATACGCAGTATTTT. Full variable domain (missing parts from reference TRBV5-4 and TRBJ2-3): ETGVTQSPTHLIKTRGQQVTLRCSSQSGHNTVSWYQQALGQGPQFIFQYYREEENGRGNFPPRFSGLQFPNYSSELNVNALELDDSALYLCASSHRRAGGSDTQYFGPGTRLTVL.

CDR3 nucleotides: TGTGCCAGCAGATCTATGGAGGGAGGGTATACCTACGAGCAGTACTTC. Its translation: CASRSMEGGYTYEQYF. V is TRBV28 and J is TRBJ2-7; 7 nucleotides match TRBD2. Germline lookup yields CDR1 MDHEN and CDR2 SYDVKM. This CDR3 is 16 amino acids long. V lost 6 bases to trimming and J lost 2 bases; unmatched junction nucleotides: 13.

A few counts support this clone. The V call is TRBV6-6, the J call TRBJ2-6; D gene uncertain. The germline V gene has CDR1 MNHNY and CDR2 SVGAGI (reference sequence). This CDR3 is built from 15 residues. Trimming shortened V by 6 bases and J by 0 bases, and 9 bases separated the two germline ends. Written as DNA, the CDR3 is TGTGCCAGCAGACCTATTTACTCTGGGGCCAACGTCCTGACTTTC. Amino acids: CASRPIYSGANVLTF.

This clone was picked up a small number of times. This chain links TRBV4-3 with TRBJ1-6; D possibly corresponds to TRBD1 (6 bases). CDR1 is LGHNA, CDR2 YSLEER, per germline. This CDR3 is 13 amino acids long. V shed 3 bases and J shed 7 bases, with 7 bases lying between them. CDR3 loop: CASSHTGNSPLHF. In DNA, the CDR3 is TGCGCCAGCAGCCATACAGGGAATTCACCCCTCCACTTT.

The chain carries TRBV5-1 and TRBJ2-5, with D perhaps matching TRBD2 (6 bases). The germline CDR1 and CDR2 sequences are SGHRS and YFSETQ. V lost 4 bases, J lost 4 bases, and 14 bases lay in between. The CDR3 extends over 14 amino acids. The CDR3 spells CASSGSASVETQYF. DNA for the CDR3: TGCGCCAGCAGCGGGTCCGCTAGCGTAGAGACCCAGTACTTC.

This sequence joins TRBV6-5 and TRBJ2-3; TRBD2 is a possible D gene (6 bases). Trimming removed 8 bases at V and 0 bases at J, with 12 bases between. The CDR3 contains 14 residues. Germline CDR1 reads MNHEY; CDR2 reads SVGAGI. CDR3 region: CASAAGGSTDTQYF. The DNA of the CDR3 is TGTGCCAGCGCCGCTGGAGGGAGCACAGATACGCAGTATTTT.

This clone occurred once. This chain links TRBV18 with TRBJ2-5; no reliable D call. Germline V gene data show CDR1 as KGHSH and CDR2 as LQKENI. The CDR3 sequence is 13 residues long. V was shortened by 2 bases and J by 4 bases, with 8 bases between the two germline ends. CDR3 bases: TGTGCCAGCTCACCAAGAGGCCGAGAGACCCAGTACTTC. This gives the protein CASSPRGRETQYF.

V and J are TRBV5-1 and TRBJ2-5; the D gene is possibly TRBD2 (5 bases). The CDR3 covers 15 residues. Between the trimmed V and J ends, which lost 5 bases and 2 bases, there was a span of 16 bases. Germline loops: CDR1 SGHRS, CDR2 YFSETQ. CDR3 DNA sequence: TGCGCCAGCAGGTGGCGCACGGGATTACAAGAGACCCAGTACTTC. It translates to CASRWRTGLQETQYF.

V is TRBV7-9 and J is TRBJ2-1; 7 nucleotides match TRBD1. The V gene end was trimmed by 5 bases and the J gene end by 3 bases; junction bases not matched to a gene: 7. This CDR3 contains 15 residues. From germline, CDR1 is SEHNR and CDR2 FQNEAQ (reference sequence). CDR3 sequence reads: CASSPPGQIYNEQFF. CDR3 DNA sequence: TGTGCCAGCAGCCCCCCGGGACAGATCTACAATGAGCAGTTCTTC.

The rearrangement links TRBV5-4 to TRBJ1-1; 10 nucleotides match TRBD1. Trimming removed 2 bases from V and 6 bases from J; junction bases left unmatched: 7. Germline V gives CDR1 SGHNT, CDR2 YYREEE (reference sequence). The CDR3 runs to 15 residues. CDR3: CASSFGTGVRAEAFF. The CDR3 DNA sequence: TGTGCCAGCAGCTTCGGGACAGGGGTTCGGGCTGAAGCTTTCTTT.

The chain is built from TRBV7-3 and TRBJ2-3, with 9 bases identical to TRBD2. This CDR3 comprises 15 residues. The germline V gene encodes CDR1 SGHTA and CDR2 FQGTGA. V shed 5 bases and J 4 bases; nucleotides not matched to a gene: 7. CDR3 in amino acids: CASSPNAGGADTQYF. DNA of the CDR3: TGTGCCAGCAGCCCAAACGCGGGGGGGGCAGATACGCAGTATTTT.

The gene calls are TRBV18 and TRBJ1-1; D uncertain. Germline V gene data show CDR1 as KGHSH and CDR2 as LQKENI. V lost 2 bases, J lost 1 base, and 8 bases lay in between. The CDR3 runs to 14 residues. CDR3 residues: CASSPSLRNTEAFF. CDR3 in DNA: TGTGCCAGCTCACCAAGTCTCAGGAACACTGAAGCTTTCTTT.

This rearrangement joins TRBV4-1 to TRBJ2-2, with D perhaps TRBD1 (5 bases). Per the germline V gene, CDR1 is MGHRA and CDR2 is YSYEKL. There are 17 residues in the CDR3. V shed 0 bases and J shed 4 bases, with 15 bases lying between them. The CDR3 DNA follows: TGCGCCAGCAGCCAAGATCCAGGCAGGGTGAGCACCGGGGAGCTGTTTTTT. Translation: CASSQDPGRVSTGELFF.

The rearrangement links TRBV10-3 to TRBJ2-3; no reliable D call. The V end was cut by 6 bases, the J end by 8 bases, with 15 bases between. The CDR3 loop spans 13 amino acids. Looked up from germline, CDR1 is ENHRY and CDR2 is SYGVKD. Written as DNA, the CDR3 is TGTGCCATCAGGCGAAATACAGAAAGTACGCAGTATTTT. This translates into CAIRRNTESTQYF.

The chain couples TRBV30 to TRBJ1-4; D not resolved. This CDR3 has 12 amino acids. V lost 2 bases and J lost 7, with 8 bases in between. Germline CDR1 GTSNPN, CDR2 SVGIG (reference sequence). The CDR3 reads CAWSLTGEKLFF. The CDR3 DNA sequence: TGTGCCTGGAGTCTCACCGGTGAAAAACTGTTTTTT.

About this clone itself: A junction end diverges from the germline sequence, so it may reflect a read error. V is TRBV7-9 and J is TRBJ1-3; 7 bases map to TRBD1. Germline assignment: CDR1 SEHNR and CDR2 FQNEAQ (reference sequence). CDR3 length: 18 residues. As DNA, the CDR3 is TGTTCCAGCAGCTTATTGGACAGGATGCGGGAATCTGGAAACACCATATATTTT. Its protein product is CSSSLLDRMRESGNTIYF. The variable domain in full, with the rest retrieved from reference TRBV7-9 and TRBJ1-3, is DTGVSQNPRHKITKRGQNVTFRCDPISEHNRLYWYRQTLGQGPEFLTYFQNEAQLEKSRLLSDRFSAERPKGSFSTLEIQRTEQGDSAMYLCSSSLLDRMRESGNTIYFGEGSWLTVV.